This record concerns one TCR beta chain sequence. Its antigen is as yet unknown. These data originate in a study of graft-versus-host responses after intestinal transplantation. With 3 bases removed from V and 1 base from J, the gap between germline ends came to 15 bases. The CDR3 runs to 16 residues. Germline CDR1 and CDR2: MGHRA and YSYEKL. The protocol was immunoSEQ multiplex PCR, while the TCRdb copy is restricted to in-frame clones and leaves out a portion. The sample carries fewer than 90,000 clones, approximately 94% recorded once. This clonotype was sampled from a human donor who was the organ donor for an intestinal transplant. The rearrangement joins TRBV4-1 to TRBJ1-1, with a possible D match to TRBD1 (6 bases). Sample: unstimulated CD4+ T cells sorted from spleen or lymph node cells, taken before transplant. CDR3 residues: CASSHLIRTANTEAFF. CDR3 DNA: TGCGCCAGCAGCCATCTCATCCGGACAGCGAACACTGAAGCTTTCTTT.